This T cell receptor beta chain comes out of a study of blood T cells in healthy people across ages. Germline V gene data show CDR1 as SGHAT and CDR2 as FQDESV (reference sequence). V lost 2 bases to trimming and J lost 2 bases, with 26 bases between them. There are 20 residues in the CDR3. Together with a sample-barcoded 5' primer, a J-beta primer mix was included in a second PCR lasting roughly 6 to 12 cycles. One entry per CDR3 protein results from TCRdb running MiXCR on the 5' RACE reads. Of 600,000 to 650,000 distinct CDR3 sequences listed, 58% were seen once; the top ten hold over 30%. The sample comprised blood. This chain uses TRBV11-1 with TRBJ2-3, with D perhaps TRBD2 (5 bases). The receptor was derived from a man in his 60s in good health. CDR3 coding DNA: TGTGCCAGCAGCTTACGAAGGAGAGGGTCATCGGAAGCGTACACAGATACGCAGTATTTT. It is translated as CASSLRRRGSSEAYTDTQYF.